Below, 18 T cell receptor beta chains from the same sample are listed, as sequenced in a study of shared clonotypes between healthy human individuals. TCRdb's copy holds only in-frame clones and misses some; the assay was immunoSEQ multiplex PCR. The data contain about 490,000 clones, approximately 81% of them singletons. The sample consisted of PBMCs. The receptors stem from a woman in her forties in good health. Some clones in this sample may be carry-over from other donors' samples.

The chain is built from TRBV30 and TRBJ2-5; 9 bases align to TRBD1. V dropped 4 bases and J dropped 5; count of bases not matched to a gene: 8. The germline CDR1 and CDR2 sequences are GTSNPN and SVGIG (reference sequence). The CDR3 is made up of 14 amino acids. Written as DNA, the CDR3 is TGTGCCTGGAACTACAGGGGGCGAAGGGAGACCCAGTACTTC. Protein product: CAWNYRGRRETQYF.

V is TRBV10-3 and J is TRBJ1-1; 9 nucleotides align to TRBD1. In germline, CDR1 is ENHRY, CDR2 SYGVKD. Trimming cost V 6 bases and J 4 bases; bases outside gene matches: 6. CDR3 length: 14 residues. The CDR3 region has the DNA TGTGCCATCAGCCGGGACAGGGTAGGCACTGAAGCTTTCTTT. This encodes CAISRDRVGTEAFF.

The rearrangement uses TRBV7-3 and TRBJ2-1, with D hard to call. The V gene lost 6 bases and the J gene lost 3 bases, with 9 bases spanning the gap. The CDR3 consists of 13 residues. Germline V lookup: CDR1 SGHTA, CDR2 FQGTGA. CDR3 DNA sequence: TGTGCCAGCAGTTTTGACTTCTACAATGAGCAGTTCTTC. As protein: CASSFDFYNEQFF. Looking up the rest from reference TRBV7-3 and TRBJ2-1 gives the full variable domain: GAGVSQTPSNKVTEKGKYVELRCDPISGHTALYWYRQSLGQGPEFLIYFQGTGAADDSGLPNDRFFAVRPEGSVSTLKIQRTERGDSAVYLCASSFDFYNEQFFGPGTRLTVL.

This sequence joins TRBV19 and TRBJ2-1; 7 bases map to TRBD2. This CDR3 has 15 amino acids. The germline gives CDR1 LNHDA, CDR2 SQIVND (reference sequence). V was pared by 4 bases and J by 6 bases, with 9 bases of the junction left unmatched. CDR3 coding DNA: TGTGCCAGTAGTACACCAGCGGGGCTTGTCAATGAGCAGTTCTTC. Its protein product is CASSTPAGLVNEQFF.

This clone appeared a few times. The rearrangement links TRBV7-9 to TRBJ1-2, with D tentatively TRBD1 (5 bases). Trimming took off 1 base at V and 8 bases at J, with 11 bases between the two ends. The CDR3 sequence is 13 residues long. Germline values: CDR1 SEHNR, CDR2 FQNEAQ (reference sequence). The CDR3 sequence: CASSLGDPGGYTF. For the CDR3, the DNA is TGTGCCAGCAGCTTAGGGGACCCCGGGGGCTACACCTTC. The entire variable domain, with the rest obtained from reference TRBV7-9 and TRBJ1-2, is as follows: DTGVSQNPRHKITKRGQNVTFRCDPISEHNRLYWYRQTLGQGPEFLTYFQNEAQLEKSRLLSDRFSAERPKGSFSTLEIQRTEQGDSAMYLCASSLGDPGGYTFGSGTRLTVV.

This chain links TRBV7-9 with TRBJ1-4; perhaps TRBD1 as D (6 bases). V lost 3 bases and J 3 bases, leaving 8 bases between the germline ends. Germline assignment: CDR1 SEHNR and CDR2 FQNEAQ (reference sequence). This CDR3 contains 14 residues. CDR3 DNA sequence: TGTGCCAGCAGCTTGGGACACTCTAATGAAAAACTGTTTTTT. This encodes CASSLGHSNEKLFF.

Comments on this clone: With only one base between it and a far larger clone, this is likely a read error. Other nucleotide sequences from this sample produce the same CDR3. CDR3 coding DNA: TGCAGCGTTGAAATCCTCGGCGGAGGGGGCACAGATACGCAGTATTTT. It encodes CSVEILGGGGTDTQYF. The chain links TRBV29-1 to TRBJ2-3; D perhaps matches TRBD2 (6 bases). Germline values: CDR1 SQVTM, CDR2 ANQGSEA. CDR3 length: 16 residues. V was cut by 2 bases and J by 1 base, with 16 bases left in between.

Comment on this clone: Only one base separates this from a far larger clonotype, so it likely reflects a read error. The chain carries TRBV5-4 and TRBJ1-2; no definite D call. The V end was cut by 3 bases, the J end by 7 bases, with 13 bases between. This CDR3 is 13 amino acids long. In germline, CDR1 is SGHNT, CDR2 YYREEE (reference sequence). CDR3 nucleotide sequence: TGTGCCAGCAGCTACATAGGGAAGACTGGCTACACCTTC. This gives the protein CASSYIGKTGYTF.

V and J are TRBV5-1 and TRBJ1-2; the match to TRBD1 covers 8 bases. Germline V gene data show CDR1 as SGHRS and CDR2 as YFSETQ. With V trimmed by 3 bases and J by 3 bases, 4 bases remained unmatched. CDR3 size: 14 residues. In DNA, the CDR3 is TGCGCCAGCAGCTCCCAGGGGGCTGACTATGGCTACACCTTC. This sequence encodes CASSSQGADYGYTF.

The chain's CDR3 is CASSTRSGRAGYEQYF. CDR3 DNA: TGTGCCAGCAGTACGCGCAGCGGGAGGGCCGGGTACGAGCAGTACTTC. The V call is TRBV28, the J call TRBJ2-7; 10 bases are shared with TRBD2. The CDR3 is made up of 16 amino acids. CDR1 is MDHEN, CDR2 SYDVKM, per germline. V lost 5 bases to trimming and J lost 4 bases; unmatched junction nucleotides: 11. The full variable domain, in which reference TRBV28 and TRBJ2-7 provide the parts outside the CDR3, is DVKVTQSSRYLVKRTGEKVFLECVQDMDHENMFWYRQDPGLGLRLIYFSYDVKMKEKGDIPEGYSVSREKKERFSLILESASTNQTSMYLCASSTRSGRAGYEQYFGPGTRLTVT.

The chain has TRBV11-2 and TRBJ2-7, with 7 bases that match TRBD2. V lost 4 bases and J lost 1; bases outside the gene matches: 7. The CDR3 is made up of 15 amino acids. CDR1 and CDR2 (germline): SGHAT, FQNNGV. For the CDR3, the DNA is TGTGCCAGCAGCTCCCCCGACGGGGGGTCCTACGAGCAGTACTTC. This codes for CASSSPDGGSYEQYF.

This clone was recorded once. It differs at one base from a far larger clone, so likely a read error. V is TRBV7-9 and J is TRBJ1-1; 7 nucleotides agree with TRBD1. V shed 2 bases and J 12 bases; nucleotides not matched to a gene: 12. Germline CDR1 SEHNR, CDR2 FQNEAQ (reference sequence). The CDR3 loop spans 14 amino acids. CDR3: CASSLWDGQVRTFF. CDR3 DNA sequence: TGTGCCAGCAGCTTATGGGACGGACAGGTGAGAACTTTCTTT.

The V gene is TRBV19, the J gene TRBJ2-4; D unresolved. V lost 5 bases to trimming and J lost 6 bases, with 14 bases between them. This CDR3 comprises 14 residues. Germline V CDR1 and CDR2: LNHDA, SQIVND (reference sequence). CDR3 DNA sequence: TGTGCCAGTAGTCCCGTGACTCGTAGAAACATTCAGTACTTC. This codes for CASSPVTRRNIQYF.

This chain uses TRBV7-3 with TRBJ2-2, with 12 nucleotides matching TRBD2. V gave up 0 bases and J gave up 5 bases; unmatched junction bases: 4. This CDR3 is 17 amino acids long. Germline CDR1 and CDR2: SGHTA and FQGTGA. The CDR3 nucleotides read TGTGCCAGCAGCTTAACCTCTCTAGCGGGAGGGACCGGGGAGCTGTTTTTT. Translation: CASSLTSLAGGTGELFF.

This chain links TRBV6-5 with TRBJ1-4, with unresolved D. V was pared by 4 bases and J by 3 bases, with 12 bases between. Germline V gene sequence: CDR1 MNHEY, CDR2 SVGAGI. CDR3 length: 15 amino acids. The CDR3: CASSSPTRSNEKLFF. The CDR3 bases are TGTGCCAGCAGTTCCCCGACACGATCTAATGAAAAACTGTTTTTT.

The chain is built from TRBV5-1 and TRBJ1-4; weak D call: TRBD1 (6 bases). CDR3 length: 18 amino acids. Germline CDR1 is SGHRS and CDR2 is YFSETQ. Trimming took off 0 bases at V and 6 bases at J, with 21 bases between the two ends. The chain's CDR3 is CASSLGPPGWGQYEKLFF. As DNA, the CDR3 is TGCGCCAGCAGCTTGGGCCCTCCGGGGTGGGGGCAGTATGAAAAACTGTTTTTT.

The gene calls are TRBV7-7 and TRBJ2-5; no clear D. CDR1 SSHAT and CDR2 FNYEAQ come from the germline V gene (reference sequence). The CDR3 extends over 10 amino acids. As DNA, the CDR3 is TGTGCGGTGGGCCAAGAGACCCAGTACTTC. It specifies CAVGQETQYF.

The V call is TRBV6-5, the J call TRBJ1-2; D is unclear. Looked up from germline, CDR1 is MNHEY and CDR2 is SVGAGI. The CDR3 has 14 amino acids. V dropped 4 bases and J dropped 8 bases, with 17 bases sitting between them. The CDR3 sequence: CASSSPRIMGGYTF. For the CDR3, the DNA is TGTGCCAGCAGTTCCCCCAGGATTATGGGCGGCTACACCTTC.